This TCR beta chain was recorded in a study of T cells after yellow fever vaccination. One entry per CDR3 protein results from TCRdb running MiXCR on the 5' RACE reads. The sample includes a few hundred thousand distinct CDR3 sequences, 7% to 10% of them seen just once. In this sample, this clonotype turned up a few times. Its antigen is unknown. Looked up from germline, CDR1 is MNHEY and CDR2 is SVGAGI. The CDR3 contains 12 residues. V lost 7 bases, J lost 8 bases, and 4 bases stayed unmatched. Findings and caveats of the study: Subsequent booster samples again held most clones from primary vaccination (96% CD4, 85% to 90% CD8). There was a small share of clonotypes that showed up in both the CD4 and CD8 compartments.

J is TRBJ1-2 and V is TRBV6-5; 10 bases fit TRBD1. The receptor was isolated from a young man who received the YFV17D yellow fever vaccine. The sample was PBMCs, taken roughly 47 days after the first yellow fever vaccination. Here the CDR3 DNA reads TGTGCCAGCATTGGGACAGGGGAAGGCTACACCTTC. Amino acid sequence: CASIGTGEGYTF.